The next 25 T cell receptor beta chains were all read from a single sample in a study of blood T cells in healthy people across ages. Then a second PCR, running roughly 6 to 12 cycles, was carried out with a sample-barcoded 5' primer and a J-beta primer mix. MiXCR, run by TCRdb on the 5' RACE reads, gives a single entry per CDR3 protein. The table lists some 760,000 distinct CDR3 sequences, roughly 25% of them singletons. The same sample was also used in a study of T cells of mothers and their children.

Sequencing was performed on blood. All receptors derive from a boy aged 5-17 years in good health.

This clonotype was seen a handful of times. The chain combines TRBV12-3 or TRBV12-4 with TRBJ1-5; 9 bases map to TRBD1. This CDR3 contains 14 residues. V lost 4 bases and J lost 7; bases outside the gene matches: 5. CDR3 coding DNA: TGTGCCAGCAGTTACAGGGGGCCGGGACAGCCCCAGCATTTT. Translated, it gives CASSYRGPGQPQHF.

This clonotype has only a few counts. CDR3 protein: CASSPHRTGEAFF. CDR3 DNA: TGTGCCAGCAGCCCCCACCGGACAGGGGAAGCTTTCTTT. This chain joins TRBV14 and TRBJ1-1, with 8 bases aligning to TRBD1. Germline V gene sequence: CDR1 SGHDN, CDR2 FVKESK. With 4 bases clipped from V and 8 bases from J, the junction kept 6 bases outside the gene matches. The length of the CDR3 is 13 residues.

In regard to this clonotype: A much larger clone lies a single base off, so this may be a read error. This chain joins TRBV7-6 and TRBJ1-4, with 7 positions matching TRBD1. The CDR3 contains 15 residues. The germline gives CDR1 SGHVS, CDR2 FNYEAQ. For the CDR3, the DNA is TGTGCCAGCAGCCACGGACAGGTTCCTAATGAAAAACTGTCTTTT. Residues: CASSHGQVPNEKLSF.

This clonotype was recorded only once. Because it lacks the conserved phenylalanine or tryptophan at the end, this CDR3 is likely a read error. The chain has TRBV7-2 and TRBJ1-2; D is perhaps TRBD1 (5 bases). V gave up 0 bases and J gave up 5 bases, with 7 bases separating them. This CDR3 is built from 13 residues. In germline, CDR1 is SGHTA, CDR2 FQGNSA. CDR3 sequence (DNA): TGTGCCAGCAGCTTAGCCGGGGCGTATGGCTACACCCTC. This translates into CASSLAGAYGYTL.

The sample holds a few counts of this clonotype. The rearrangement uses TRBV27 and TRBJ1-2, with D possibly being TRBD1 (6 bases). Germline lookup yields CDR1 MNHEY and CDR2 SMNVEV (reference sequence). V was trimmed by 3 bases and J by 4 bases, leaving 12 bases between them. The CDR3 is made up of 14 amino acids. The CDR3 sequence: CASSLGGLPYGYTF. The CDR3 DNA reads TGTGCCAGCAGTTTGGGGGGGCTCCCCTATGGCTACACCTTC.

This rearrangement joins TRBV19 to TRBJ2-4; TRBD2 agrees at 7 bases. The CDR3 is made up of 14 amino acids. Germline lookup yields CDR1 LNHDA and CDR2 SQIVND (reference sequence). Unmatched junction bases numbered 9, after V lost 6 bases and J lost 7 bases. CDR3 bases: TGTGCCAGTAGCTCTGCGGGAGTGGGGAACATTCAGTACTTC. This translates into CASSSAGVGNIQYF.

This clonotype appeared a few times. The J gene is TRBJ2-3, the V gene TRBV5-1; perhaps TRBD1 as D (6 bases). V dropped 3 bases and J dropped 1 base, with 15 bases sitting between them. This CDR3 has 16 amino acids. Germline V gene data show CDR1 as SGHRS and CDR2 as YFSETQ. As DNA, the CDR3 is TGCGCCAGCAGCTCCACTCGGGACACAGGCACAGATACGCAGTATTTT. Translating gives CASSSTRDTGTDTQYF.

The chain uses TRBV6-2 or TRBV6-3 and TRBJ1-1, with 9 bases fitting TRBD1. This CDR3 spans 13 amino acids. With 8 bases clipped from V and 2 bases from J, the junction kept 3 bases outside the gene matches. Germline CDR1 and CDR2: MNHEY and SVGEGT. The CDR3 DNA follows: TGTGCCAGCGGACAGGGGTTTAACACTGAAGCTTTCTTT. Translation: CASGQGFNTEAFF.

This clonotype has just a few counts. The V gene is TRBV28, the J gene TRBJ2-1; D is unclear. Germline lookup yields CDR1 MDHEN and CDR2 SYDVKM. This CDR3 has 14 residues. V was shortened by 5 bases and J by 0 bases, with 8 bases between the two germline ends. The DNA of the CDR3 is TGTGCCAGCAGTCCGAACCACTCCTACAATGAGCAGTTCTTC. It encodes CASSPNHSYNEQFF.

The sample holds a few counts of this clonotype. V is TRBV27 and J is TRBJ2-2; a possible D gene is TRBD1 (5 bases). The germline CDR1 and CDR2 sequences are MNHEY and SMNVEV (reference sequence). The length of the CDR3 is 17 residues. V lost 0 bases and J lost 1, with 12 bases in between. The CDR3 sequence: CASSLSAHTGNTGELFF. CDR3 DNA sequence: TGTGCCAGCAGTTTATCAGCCCATACAGGGAACACCGGGGAGCTGTTTTTT.

This CDR3 reads CASSWYTSTEAFF. DNA of the CDR3: TGTGCCAGCAGCTGGTACACGAGCACTGAAGCTTTCTTT. The V call is TRBV7-9, the J call TRBJ1-1; D ambiguous. V was pared by 4 bases and J by 4 bases, with 10 bases between. The CDR3 has 13 residues. Germline V gene sequence: CDR1 SEHNR, CDR2 FQNEAQ (reference sequence).

The chain is built from TRBV28 and TRBJ2-7; a weak D match, TRBD1 (6 bases). Trimming shortened V by 2 bases and J by 1 base, and 15 bases separated the two germline ends. From germline, CDR1 is MDHEN and CDR2 SYDVKM. The CDR3 length is 16 residues. The CDR3, as DNA: TGTGCCAGCAGTTTAGGGGGCAGGGGTTGGTCCTACGAGCAGTACTTC. Translating it yields CASSLGGRGWSYEQYF. Using reference TRBV28 and TRBJ2-7 for the parts outside the CDR3, the full variable domain is DVKVTQSSRYLVKRTGEKVFLECVQDMDHENMFWYRQDPGLGLRLIYFSYDVKMKEKGDIPEGYSVSREKKERFSLILESASTNQTSMYLCASSLGGRGWSYEQYFGPGTRLTVT.

The rearrangement joins TRBV7-9 to TRBJ2-3; 8 positions match TRBD2. CDR3 size: 19 residues. Germline trimming cut 2 bases from V and 4 bases from J; bases unmatched to any gene: 17. Germline CDR1 reads SEHNR; CDR2 reads FQNEAQ (reference sequence). CDR3 nucleotides: TGTGCCAGCAGCTTATTTACGGGGGGGGGCTTTCTCCGGCCAGATACGCAGTATTTT. Its protein product is CASSLFTGGGFLRPDTQYF.

The chain has TRBV29-1 and TRBJ1-1; no reliable D call. V was cut by 6 bases and J by 7 bases, with 15 bases left in between. This CDR3 has 12 residues. The V gene's germline CDR1 is SQVTM and CDR2 ANQGSEA. CDR3 sequence: CSVEPGQIEAFF. The CDR3 DNA sequence: TGCAGCGTCGAACCTGGGCAGATTGAAGCTTTCTTT.

This clonotype was recorded once. One junction end does not reproduce the germline sequence, and a read error may be involved. V gene TRBV4-3 combines with J gene TRBJ1-4; 7 positions match TRBD1. This CDR3 contains 21 residues. Germline V gives CDR1 LGHNA, CDR2 YSLEER. CDR3: CASSQVTFGTVDWGTNEKLFF. The CDR3 nucleotides are TGCGCCAGCAGCCAAGTAACGTTCGGGACAGTCGATTGGGGGACTAACGAAAAACTGTTTTTT.

The chain joins TRBV7-8 to TRBJ2-5, with 7 bases identical to TRBD2. Germline CDR1 SGHVS, CDR2 FQNEAQ. J lost 2 bases, V lost 10 bases, and 7 bases had no gene match. This CDR3 has 13 residues. CDR3 DNA: TGTGCCACCGGGGAGGGACTGCAAGAGACCCAGTACTTC. This translates into CATGEGLQETQYF.

This clonotype turned up a few times. The chain recombines TRBV29-1 with TRBJ2-3; D perhaps matches TRBD1 (6 bases). The CDR3 is made up of 15 amino acids. From germline, CDR1 is SQVTM and CDR2 ANQGSEA. Trimming left V 6 bases short and J 1 base short, with 17 bases between. The CDR3, as DNA: TGCAGCGTCCCCCGACAGGCCGCCCGCACAGATACGCAGTATTTT. Its protein is CSVPRQAARTDTQYF.

This clonotype was recorded a few times. This chain uses TRBV11-2 with TRBJ1-1; D uncertain. The CDR3 loop spans 16 amino acids. Germline V lookup: CDR1 SGHAT, CDR2 FQNNGV. The V end was cut by 1 base, the J end by 5 bases, with 17 bases between. In DNA, the CDR3 is TGTGCCAGCAGCTTAGGTATCGGCCGCGGAGGGACTGAAGCTTTCTTT. Translated, it gives CASSLGIGRGGTEAFF.

The chain employs TRBV9 and TRBJ2-3, with 9 positions matching TRBD1. The CDR3 covers 18 residues. V was clipped by 0 bases and J by 0 bases; unmatched bases: 8. CDR1 SGDLS and CDR2 YYNGEE come from the germline V gene. The CDR3 here is CASSVGGTGRTSTDTQYF. Here the CDR3 DNA reads TGTGCCAGCAGCGTAGGTGGGACAGGGCGCACTAGCACAGATACGCAGTATTTT.

This clonotype turned up a few times. The chain has TRBV30 and TRBJ2-5; tentative D call: TRBD1 (5 bases). With the DNA end fitting TRBJ2-1 better, the J assignment may be wrong. Germline V lookup: CDR1 GTSNPN, CDR2 SVGIG (reference sequence). The CDR3 spans 13 residues. The CDR3 DNA is TGTGCCTGGGCACAGGAGATAAACAATGAGCAGTTCTTC. Translated, it gives CAWAQEINNEQFF.

This chain joins TRBV20-1 and TRBJ1-2; weak D call: TRBD1 (5 bases). The germline V gene encodes CDR1 DFQATT and CDR2 SNEGSKA (reference sequence). This CDR3 has 12 residues. V was trimmed by 1 base and J by 4 bases, leaving 7 bases between them. This CDR3 is CSARGQGYGYTF. The CDR3 DNA sequence: TGCAGTGCTAGAGGCCAGGGCTATGGCTACACCTTC.

V gene TRBV7-9 combines with J gene TRBJ1-2; 7 bases agree with TRBD1. Germline V gene lookup returns CDR1 SEHNR and CDR2 FQNEAQ (reference sequence). Losses at the gene ends were 6 bases for V and 8 bases for J; bases not matched to a gene: 12. The CDR3 spans 14 residues. The CDR3 region has the DNA TGTGCCAGCAGTTACACCGGGACAGCCTACGGCTACACCTTC. Its translation: CASSYTGTAYGYTF.

This clonotype appeared once. The chain joins TRBV10-3 to TRBJ2-5; D gene ambiguous. V lost 9 bases to trimming and J lost 3 bases, with 17 bases between them. The CDR3 contains 14 residues. CDR1 ENHRY and CDR2 SYGVKD come from the germline V gene. CDR3 region: CAMSTSPYEETQYF. The CDR3 region has the DNA TGTGCCATGTCGACCAGCCCTTATGAAGAGACCCAGTACTTC.

This clonotype was detected a few times. The chain is built from TRBV6-2 or TRBV6-3 and TRBJ2-1; 7 positions match TRBD2. Judging by the DNA end, TRBJ2-7 fits better; the J call may be wrong. This CDR3 spans 15 amino acids. The germline gives CDR1 MNHEY, CDR2 SVGEGT. DNA for the CDR3: TGTGCCAGCAGTTCCTCGGGACTAACTATTTACGAGCAGTACTTC. Translating it yields CASSSSGLTIYEQYF.

This clonotype was seen more than once but under ten times. One end of the junction does not line up with germline, which may come from a read error. CDR3 amino acids: CVSSQESLLSLAGQETQYF. DNA for the CDR3: TGTGTCAGCAGCCAAGAGTCACTGTTGAGCCTAGCGGGACAAGAGACCCAGTACTTC. The chain combines TRBV14 with TRBJ2-5; TRBD2 matches 9 bases. This CDR3 contains 19 residues. CDR1 and CDR2 from the germline V gene are SGHDN and FVKESK.